This T cell receptor (beta chain) emerged from a study of cytotoxic CD8 clonotypes in ibrutinib-treated CLL. The CDR3 is 17 residues long. The V gene lost 2 bases and the J gene lost 4 bases, with 21 bases spanning the gap. The germline V gene has CDR1 SGDLS and CDR2 YYNGEE. The study, taken as a whole, reports: With treatment, public clonotypes, which were uncommon, either contracted or remained stable.

Here immunoSEQ multiplex PCR was the method, and the copy in TCRdb shows in-frame clones only, minus some. Here the sample spans 150,000 or so clones, about four fifths being singletons. A note on this clone: No antigen is known for it.

J is TRBJ1-2 and V is TRBV9; no firm D call. Sequenced material: PBMCs, taken after 12 months of ibrutinib treatment. The TCR originated in a human donor with chronic lymphocytic leukemia. The CDR3 reads CASSVDAGRKVGYGYTF. The CDR3 DNA reads as TGTGCCAGCAGCGTCGACGCCGGTCGTAAGGTCGGCTATGGCTACACCTTC.